This T cell receptor (beta chain) derives from a study of tumor-infiltrating lymphocytes in primary liver carcinoma. General study findings and limits: Overlap in tumor-adjacent and tumor-blood pairs fell below that of tumor region pairs.

With a constant-region primer, TCR beta cDNA was made from around 520 ng of total RNA. Nested multiplex PCR, run for three rounds with slightly modified ARM-PCR, yielded TCR beta libraries. The two initial PCR rounds, roughly 10 cycles each, used TRBV1-TRBV30 forward and C-beta reverse primers. TCRdb re-derived calls from the multiplex PCR reads in MiXCR, one entry per CDR3 protein. The sample contains tens of thousands of distinct CDR3 sequences, roughly 74% of which appear only once. Germline loops: CDR1 MNHEY, CDR2 SVGEGT. The CDR3 length is 14 residues. On this clonotype: Its specificity is unknown. The germline gene is not matched at one end of the junction; a read error may be the cause.

Co-extracting RNA and DNA was done with about 17-30 mg of unsorted bulk tissue as input. The chain recombines TRBV6-2 or TRBV6-3 with TRBJ2-7; D is possibly TRBD2 (6 bases). This sequence was found in a man in his forties with primary liver carcinoma and hepatitis B virus infection. What was sequenced was tumor-adjacent normal liver tissue. The CDR3 loop is CASSYSASVYEQYF. The CDR3 DNA follows: TGTGCCAGCAGTTACTCGGCTAGCGTGTACGAGCAATACTTC.